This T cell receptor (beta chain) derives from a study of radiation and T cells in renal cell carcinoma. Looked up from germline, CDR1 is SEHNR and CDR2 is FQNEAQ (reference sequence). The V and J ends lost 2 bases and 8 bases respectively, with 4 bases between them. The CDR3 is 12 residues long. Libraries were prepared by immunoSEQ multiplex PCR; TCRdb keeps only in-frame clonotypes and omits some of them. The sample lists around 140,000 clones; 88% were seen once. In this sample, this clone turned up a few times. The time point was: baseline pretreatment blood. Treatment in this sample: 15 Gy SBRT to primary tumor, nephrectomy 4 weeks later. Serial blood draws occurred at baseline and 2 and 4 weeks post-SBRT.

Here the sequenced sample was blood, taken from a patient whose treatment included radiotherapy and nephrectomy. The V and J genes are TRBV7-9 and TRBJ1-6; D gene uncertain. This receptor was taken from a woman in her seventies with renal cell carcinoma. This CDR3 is CASSLRDSPLHF. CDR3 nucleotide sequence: TGTGCCAGCAGCTTAAGGGATTCACCCCTCCACTTT.